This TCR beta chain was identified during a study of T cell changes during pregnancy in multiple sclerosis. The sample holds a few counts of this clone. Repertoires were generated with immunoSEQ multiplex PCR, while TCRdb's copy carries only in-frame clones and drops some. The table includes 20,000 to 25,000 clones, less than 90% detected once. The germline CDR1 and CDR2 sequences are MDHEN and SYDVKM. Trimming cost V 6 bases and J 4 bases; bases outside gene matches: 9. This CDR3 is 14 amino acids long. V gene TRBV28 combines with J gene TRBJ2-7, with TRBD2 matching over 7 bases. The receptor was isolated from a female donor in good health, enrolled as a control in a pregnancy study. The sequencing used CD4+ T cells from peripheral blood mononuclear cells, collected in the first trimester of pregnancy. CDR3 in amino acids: CASRGSGSGYEQYF. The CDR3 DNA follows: TGTGCCAGCAGAGGTAGCGGGTCAGGTTACGAGCAGTACTTC.